This T cell receptor beta chain was recovered during a study of shared clonotypes between healthy human individuals. At the level of the study: There were three CD4 naive, three CD4 memory, two CD8 naive and one CD8 memory plates per donor. Study conclusions and caveats: Clonotype sharing among donors, it was expected, would be affected by sequencing depth. Relative to their counterparts shared across all four donors, non-shared clonotypes exhibited diminished generation probabilities.

The germline V gene has CDR1 LNHDA and CDR2 SQIVND (reference sequence). CDR3 length equals 15 residues. Trimming took 3 bases from V and 5 from J; bases not matched to a gene: 10. Of note for this clone: Its antigen is still unknown.

Assay used: immunoSEQ multiplex PCR; TCRdb lists only in-frame clones, some missing. The data show about 1,500,000 clones, roughly 96% seen once. The receptor's source is a man in his thirties or forties in good health. V and J are TRBV19 and TRBJ2-7; 7 bases match TRBD1. The sequencing input was naive CD4+ T cells sorted from blood. Subset defined: CD45RA+ positively selected. The CDR3 nucleotides are TGTGCCAGTAGTATTCTTCCAGGGGGTATCCACGAGCAGTACTTC. It encodes CASSILPGGIHEQYF. The full variable domain, rest sourced from reference TRBV19 and TRBJ2-7, is DGGITQSPKYLFRKEGQNVTLSCEQNLNHDAMYWYRQDPGQGLRLIYYSQIVNDFQKGDIAEGYSVSREKKESFPLTVTSAQKNPTAFYLCASSILPGGIHEQYFGPGTRLTVT.